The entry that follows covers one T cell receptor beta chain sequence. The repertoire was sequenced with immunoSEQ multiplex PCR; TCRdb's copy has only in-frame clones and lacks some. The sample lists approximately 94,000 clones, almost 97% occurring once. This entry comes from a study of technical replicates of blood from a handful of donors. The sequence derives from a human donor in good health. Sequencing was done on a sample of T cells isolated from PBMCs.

In DNA form, the CDR3 reads TGCGCCAGCAGCCCCCAGACGGGTGGAAACACCATATATTTT. Encoded protein: CASSPQTGGNTIYF. V and J are TRBV5-1 and TRBJ1-3; D gene unclear. Trimming stripped 4 bases from V and 3 bases from J, with 11 bases between. Germline V gene sequence: CDR1 SGHRS, CDR2 YFSETQ. The CDR3 is 14 amino acids.